What follows are 18 T cell receptor beta chains derived from one specimen sequenced in a study of chemoradiotherapy in HPV16-positive cancers. Profiled with immunoSEQ multiplex PCR; TCRdb holds only in-frame clones, not every one. The table has about 68,000 clones, about nine tenths seen once; the top ten hold 3.5% to 4.5%. Material: blood, obtained from a patient who underwent chemoradiotherapy. Receptors were obtained from a human donor with HPV-associated anogenital cancer.

The J gene is TRBJ1-4, the V gene TRBV7-9; 9 bases are shared with TRBD1. The CDR3 runs 14 residues. Looked up from germline, CDR1 is SEHNR and CDR2 is FQNEAQ (reference sequence). Losses at the gene ends were 3 bases for V and 8 bases for J; bases not matched to a gene: 4. In DNA form, the CDR3 reads TGTGCCAGCAGCTTGGGACAGGGAGGGGAAAAACTGTTTTTT. Translating gives CASSLGQGGEKLFF.

This clone was observed a single time. The J gene is TRBJ2-2, the V gene TRBV2; 7 nucleotides line up with TRBD2. Germline V CDR1 and CDR2: SNHLY, FYNNEI. Unmatched junction bases numbered 5, after V lost 8 bases and J lost 2 bases. The CDR3 consists of 14 residues. CDR3 coding DNA: TGTGCCAGCGTGGGCGGGAGAAACACCGGGGAGCTGTTTTTT. Encoded protein: CASVGGRNTGELFF.

The chain combines TRBV6-1 with TRBJ1-5; a possible D gene is TRBD1 (6 bases). Trimming removed 3 bases at V and 6 bases at J, with 15 bases between. The CDR3 has 15 residues. The germline gives CDR1 MNHNS, CDR2 SASEGT. CDR3 loop: CASSDGQPDIQPQHF. As DNA, the CDR3 is TGTGCCAGCAGTGATGGACAGCCGGATATTCAGCCCCAGCATTTT.

The chain has TRBV5-1 and TRBJ2-5; 7 positions match TRBD1. This CDR3 region has 15 residues. Per the germline V gene, CDR1 is SGHRS and CDR2 is YFSETQ. J lost 5 bases, V lost 4 bases, and 11 bases had no gene match. CDR3 residues: CASSKGASLQETQYF. The CDR3 DNA reads as TGCGCCAGCAGCAAGGGGGCGAGCCTTCAGGAGACCCAGTACTTC.

The CDR3 loop reads CASSDLNEQFF. The CDR3 bases are TGTGCCAGCAGTGATTTGAATGAGCAGTTCTTC. The rearrangement joins TRBV6-6 to TRBJ2-1, with D uncertain. V was trimmed by 5 bases and J by 7 bases, leaving 6 bases between them. The CDR3 consists of 11 residues. The germline CDR1 and CDR2 sequences are MNHNY and SVGAGI (reference sequence).

The rearrangement links TRBV7-9 to TRBJ1-5; TRBD1 aligns across 9 bases. Trimming cost V 4 bases and J 7 bases; bases outside gene matches: 5. The V gene's germline CDR1 is SEHNR and CDR2 FQNEAQ (reference sequence). The CDR3 loop spans 14 amino acids. CDR3 sequence: CASSYTGGEQPQHF. CDR3 coding DNA: TGTGCCAGCAGCTATACAGGGGGCGAACAGCCCCAGCATTTT. The complete variable domain, with remaining parts taken from reference TRBV7-9 and TRBJ1-5, reads DTGVSQNPRHKITKRGQNVTFRCDPISEHNRLYWYRQTLGQGPEFLTYFQNEAQLEKSRLLSDRFSAERPKGSFSTLEIQRTEQGDSAMYLCASSYTGGEQPQHFGDGTRLSIL.

This clone has just a few counts. This rearrangement joins TRBV10-1 to TRBJ2-7, with a possible D match to TRBD1 (6 bases). Germline-derived CDR1 and CDR2 are WNHNN and SYGVQD (reference sequence). Trimming stripped 2 bases from V and 4 bases from J, with 12 bases between. The CDR3 runs 14 residues. The DNA of the CDR3 is TGCGCCAGCAGTGAGACAGGGATCGGGTACGAGCAGTACTTC. It is translated as CASSETGIGYEQYF.

This CDR3 is CASSEGVSYGYTF. The CDR3 DNA is TGTGCCAGCAGTGAGGGGGTTTCCTATGGCTACACCTTC. V gene TRBV9 combines with J gene TRBJ1-2; a weak D match, TRBD1 (6 bases). Germline assignment: CDR1 SGDLS and CDR2 YYNGEE. The length of the CDR3 is 13 residues. V lost 5 bases and J 4 bases, leaving 12 bases between the germline ends.

V and J are TRBV5-1 and TRBJ2-5; D possibly corresponds to TRBD1 (6 bases). With the DNA end fitting TRBJ2-7 better, the J assignment may be wrong. This CDR3 has 15 amino acids. Germline V gene sequence: CDR1 SGHRS, CDR2 YFSETQ. This CDR3 is CASSLLGGQPHEQYF. The CDR3 DNA follows: TGCGCCAGCAGTCTCCTGGGCGGACAGCCACACGAGCAGTACTTC.

The rearrangement links TRBV7-9 to TRBJ1-5, with a weak D call TRBD1 (6 bases). The V gene lost 3 bases and the J gene lost 2 bases, with 11 bases spanning the gap. Germline V gene lookup returns CDR1 SEHNR and CDR2 FQNEAQ (reference sequence). The CDR3 has 15 amino acids. In nucleotides, the CDR3 is TGTGCCAGCAGCTTCTTACACAGGGGCAATCAGCCCCAGCATTTT. This sequence encodes CASSFLHRGNQPQHF.

The chain links TRBV5-4 to TRBJ2-4; 7 bases are a match to TRBD1. The CDR3 sequence is 14 residues long. J lost 4 bases, V lost 3 bases, and 4 bases had no gene match. Germline V gene lookup returns CDR1 SGHNT and CDR2 YYREEE (reference sequence). The CDR3 DNA reads TGTGCCAGCAGCTCCGGGACAGAGAAAAACATTCAGTACTTC. Amino acids: CASSSGTEKNIQYF. The entire variable domain, with the rest obtained from reference TRBV5-4 and TRBJ2-4, is as follows: ETGVTQSPTHLIKTRGQQVTLRCSSQSGHNTVSWYQQALGQGPQFIFQYYREEENGRGNFPPRFSGLQFPNYSSELNVNALELDDSALYLCASSSGTEKNIQYFGAGTRLSVL.

V usage is TRBV28 and J usage is TRBJ1-2; no clear D gene. Germline lookup yields CDR1 MDHEN and CDR2 SYDVKM. The CDR3 has 16 amino acids. Trimming took off 8 bases at V and 4 bases at J, with 23 bases between the two ends. The CDR3 spells CASSGERTGSRYGYTF. In nucleotides, the CDR3 is TGTGCCAGCTCCGGGGAGCGGACGGGAAGTCGCTATGGCTACACCTTC.

The chain is built from TRBV20-1 and TRBJ2-7; D is tentatively TRBD1 or TRBD2 (5 bases each). The V gene's germline CDR1 is DFQATT and CDR2 SNEGSKA (reference sequence). The CDR3 runs to 11 residues. Trimming stripped 3 bases from V and 5 bases from J, with 8 bases between. CDR3 loop: CSASQGHEQYF. The CDR3 DNA reads TGCAGTGCTAGCCAGGGACACGAGCAGTACTTC.

This chain joins TRBV7-2 and TRBJ2-4, with unresolved D. The CDR3 has 12 residues. V was clipped by 5 bases and J by 13 bases, with 15 bases between them. Germline CDR1 reads SGHTA; CDR2 reads FQGNSA. Here the CDR3 DNA reads TGTGCCAGCAGCCCTACCACAAATCACCAGTACTTC. Its protein product is CASSPTTNHQYF. Filled out from reference TRBV7-2 and TRBJ2-4, the complete variable domain reads GAGVSQSPSNKVTEKGKDVELRCDPISGHTALYWYRQSLGQGLEFLIYFQGNSAPDKSGLPSDRFSAERTGGSVSTLTIQRTQQEDSAVYLCASSPTTNHQYFGAGTRLSVL.

The chain employs TRBV7-3 and TRBJ1-2; D not certain. Trimming pared 3 bases from V and 4 bases from J, leaving 12 bases between. The CDR3 consists of 14 residues. Germline V gives CDR1 SGHTA, CDR2 FQGTGA. The CDR3 sequence: CASSFPGIAYGYTF. The CDR3 DNA reads as TGTGCCAGCAGCTTCCCGGGGATCGCCTATGGCTACACCTTC.

This chain joins TRBV28 and TRBJ1-2; D is undetermined. The CDR3 totals 13 residues. Germline V gene sequence: CDR1 MDHEN, CDR2 SYDVKM. Trimming stripped 4 bases from V and 2 bases from J, with 8 bases between. The DNA of the CDR3 is TGTGCCAGCAGTTACCTAGGAAACTATGGCTACACCTTC. Translation gives CASSYLGNYGYTF.

V usage is TRBV9 and J usage is TRBJ2-2; TRBD2 matches 7 bases. The V segment lost 4 bases and the J segment 4 bases; nucleotides outside the gene matches: 10. Germline CDR1 and CDR2: SGDLS and YYNGEE. The CDR3 covers 16 residues. CDR3 coding DNA: TGTGCCAGCAGCTCCAACTGGGGGGAGGGCACCGGGGAGCTGTTTTTT. The encoded protein is CASSSNWGEGTGELFF. Combining the CDR3 with reference TRBV9 and TRBJ2-2 gives the whole variable domain DSGVTQTPKHLITATGQRVTLRCSPRSGDLSVYWYQQSLDQGLQFLIQYYNGEERAKGNILERFSAQQFPDLHSELNLSSLELGDSALYFCASSSNWGEGTGELFFGEGSRLTVL.

CDR3 region: CATDSGSSYNSPLHF. In DNA, the CDR3 is TGTGCCACAGACTCCGGCAGCTCCTATAATTCACCCCTCCACTTT. V gene TRBV2 combines with J gene TRBJ1-6; D is ambiguous. V was pared by 10 bases and J by 0 bases, with 13 bases between. Germline assignment: CDR1 SNHLY and CDR2 FYNNEI. The CDR3 loop spans 15 amino acids.